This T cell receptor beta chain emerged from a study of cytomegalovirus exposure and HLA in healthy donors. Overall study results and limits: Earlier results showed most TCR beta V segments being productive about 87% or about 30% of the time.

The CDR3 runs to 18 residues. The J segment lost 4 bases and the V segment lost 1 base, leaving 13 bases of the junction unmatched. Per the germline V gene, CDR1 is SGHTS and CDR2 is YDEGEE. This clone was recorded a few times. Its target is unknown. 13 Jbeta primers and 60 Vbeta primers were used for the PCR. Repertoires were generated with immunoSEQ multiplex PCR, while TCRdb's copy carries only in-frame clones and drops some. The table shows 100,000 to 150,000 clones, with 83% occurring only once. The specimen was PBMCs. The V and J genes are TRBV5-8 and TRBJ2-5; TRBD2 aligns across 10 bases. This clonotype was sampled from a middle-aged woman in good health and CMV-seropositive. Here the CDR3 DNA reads TGTGCCAGCAGCTTGCGGACTAGCGGAGTGGGAGGAAGAGAGACCCAGTACTTC. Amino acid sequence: CASSLRTSGVGGRETQYF. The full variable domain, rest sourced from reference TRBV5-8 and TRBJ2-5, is EAGVTQSPTHLIKTRGQQATLRCSPISGHTSVYWYQQALGLGLQFLLWYDEGEERNRGNFPPRFSGRQFPNYSSELNVNALELEDSALYLCASSLRTSGVGGRETQYFGPGTRLLVL.